This TCR beta chain was documented in a study of graft-versus-host responses after intestinal transplantation (dated by TCRdb to the early 2020s). Study-wide context: Multivisceral, liver-intestinal, or isolated intestinal transplants were received by the recipients. Anti-thymocyte globulin induction was given to all recipients, followed by maintenance tacrolimus and steroids for about 3 years. Bulk TCR-beta CDR3 sequencing was used to track graft-versus-host and host-versus-graft alloreactive T cell clones in the graft, circulation and bone marrow after intestinal transplantation. Alloreactive clones were identified by sequencing pre-transplant mixed lymphocyte reaction products and comparing them with unstimulated pre-transplant donor and recipient T cells. Of the 20 to 30 intestinal transplant recipients enrolled in the cohort, one of whom was a retransplant, a few patients without pretransplant specimens were excluded. Donor T cell macrochimerism was defined as a peak of at least 4% donor T cells among recipient peripheral blood mononuclear cells. Rather than being sequenced by the commercial service, samples from a few later patients were sequenced in-house on an Illumina MiSeq and processed with MiXCR. Results and caveats for the whole study, not just this receptor: In the allografts of patients with donor T cell macrochimerism, GvH to HvG T cell clonal ratios were high. Peak levels of circulating GvH clones were associated with declines in HvG clones early after transplant. GvH clones were found in recipient bone marrow, and some of the GvH clones appeared earlier in ileal mucosa or blood, which is consistent with an intestinal mucosal origin. Conclusions were limited by the relatively low number and heterogeneity of intestinal transplant patients.

Read against the paper, the sample's time point label means: cells obtained before transplantation from donor or recipient. In mixed lymphocyte reactions, some 200,000 CFSE-labeled pre-transplant responders were plated with some 200,000 irradiated violet-dye-labeled stimulators and cultured for 5 to 6 days. After the mixed lymphocyte reaction, proliferating CD3+CD4+CFSE-low and CD3+CD8+CFSE-low responder cells were FACS-sorted on a BD Influx sorter. This clone came up a few times. No qualities accompany the bases; no much larger clone lies one base away. The library was made by the immunoSEQ multiplex PCR assay. For most patients, genomic DNA was isolated using the Qiagen DNeasy Blood and Tissue Kit and was shipped frozen to Adaptive Biotechnologies for TCR sequencing. For most patients, high-throughput TCR-beta CDR3 sequencing of genomic DNA was performed by Adaptive Biotechnologies. As for the authors' bioinformatics: TCR sequencing data for around 20 patients were retrieved from Adaptive's ImmunoSEQ software; a few other patients were processed with MiXCR and VDJtools. To correct CD4 versus CD8 sorting errors, any sequence found in both subsets at a frequency ratio below 5:1 was removed. CDR3 nucleotide sequences shared between donor and recipient were removed because their origin could not be assigned. Alloreactive clones required at least 2-fold expansion over unstimulated cells and minimum CFSE-low frequency of 0.002% (template counts) or 0.001% (read counts). Clones were considered mappable if detected in sequenced pre-transplant spleen, lymph node, or MLR CFSE-low populations of the donor or recipient. The cumulative frequency of alloreactive clones was calculated as a percentage of all sequences, weighted by copy number. As stored in TCRdb, this immuneACCESS dataset retains in-frame rearrangements with V and J assigned. A fraction of the clones does not appear; measured against another copy, unresolved V genes explain less than half of the discrepancy, and the remainder lacks a known reason. The D gene and trimming were derived from the DNA, and the V and J assignments and clone size from that table. The table for this sample lists about 7,800 clones; around a third of them were counted only once. About 2.1% of the sample comes from the top ten.

This sequence originates from a human patient who received an intestinal transplant. The sample here was alloreactive CD8+ T cells from a mixed lymphocyte reaction culture, taken before intestinal transplant. The cell subset or site label, as the study defines it: CFSE-low proliferating T cells sorted from approximately 6-day pre-transplant mixed lymphocyte reaction (GvH or HvG direction).

The CDR3 reads CASRGARPRYNEQFF. The DNA sequence reads TGCGCCAGCAGGGGGGCCCGCCCCCGGTACAATGAGCAGTTCTTC. The sequence joins TRBV5-1 to TRBJ2-1; tentative D gene TRBD1, with 6 bases matching. Trimming removed 5 bases from V and 4 bases from J, leaving 16 bases between the germline ends. The CDR3 has 15 amino acids, counting the end cysteine and phenylalanine. Just CDR3 DNA is preserved here, 45 bases in frame from base 1. Taken from the germline V gene, the CDR1 and CDR2 loops are SGHRS and YFSETQ.